This T cell receptor (beta chain) stems from a study of shared clonotypes between healthy human individuals. Unsorted PBMC contributed approximately 280 ng DNA, approximately 33,000 T cell genomes, to each replicate PCR. DNA from unsorted PBMC was sequenced on ten immunoSEQ deep assay plates. Profiling relied on immunoSEQ multiplex PCR, and the TCRdb table lists in-frame clones only, not all of them. The sample has some 490,000 clones, 81% seen once; the top ten hold about 13%. Caucasian adults living in Nashville, Tennessee, provided all samples. Sequencing was carried out using PBMCs. The TCR originated in a woman between 40 and 55 years old in good health. Some clones in this sample may be carry-over from other donors' samples.

CDR3 sequence reads: CASKATTVSYEQYF. The CDR3 DNA reads TGTGCCAGCAAGGCTACAACAGTATCCTACGAGCAGTACTTC. The rearrangement links TRBV27 to TRBJ2-7; D remains ambiguous. Germline lookup yields CDR1 MNHEY and CDR2 SMNVEV (reference sequence). The CDR3 totals 14 residues. V lost 7 bases to trimming and J lost 1 base, with 14 bases between them.